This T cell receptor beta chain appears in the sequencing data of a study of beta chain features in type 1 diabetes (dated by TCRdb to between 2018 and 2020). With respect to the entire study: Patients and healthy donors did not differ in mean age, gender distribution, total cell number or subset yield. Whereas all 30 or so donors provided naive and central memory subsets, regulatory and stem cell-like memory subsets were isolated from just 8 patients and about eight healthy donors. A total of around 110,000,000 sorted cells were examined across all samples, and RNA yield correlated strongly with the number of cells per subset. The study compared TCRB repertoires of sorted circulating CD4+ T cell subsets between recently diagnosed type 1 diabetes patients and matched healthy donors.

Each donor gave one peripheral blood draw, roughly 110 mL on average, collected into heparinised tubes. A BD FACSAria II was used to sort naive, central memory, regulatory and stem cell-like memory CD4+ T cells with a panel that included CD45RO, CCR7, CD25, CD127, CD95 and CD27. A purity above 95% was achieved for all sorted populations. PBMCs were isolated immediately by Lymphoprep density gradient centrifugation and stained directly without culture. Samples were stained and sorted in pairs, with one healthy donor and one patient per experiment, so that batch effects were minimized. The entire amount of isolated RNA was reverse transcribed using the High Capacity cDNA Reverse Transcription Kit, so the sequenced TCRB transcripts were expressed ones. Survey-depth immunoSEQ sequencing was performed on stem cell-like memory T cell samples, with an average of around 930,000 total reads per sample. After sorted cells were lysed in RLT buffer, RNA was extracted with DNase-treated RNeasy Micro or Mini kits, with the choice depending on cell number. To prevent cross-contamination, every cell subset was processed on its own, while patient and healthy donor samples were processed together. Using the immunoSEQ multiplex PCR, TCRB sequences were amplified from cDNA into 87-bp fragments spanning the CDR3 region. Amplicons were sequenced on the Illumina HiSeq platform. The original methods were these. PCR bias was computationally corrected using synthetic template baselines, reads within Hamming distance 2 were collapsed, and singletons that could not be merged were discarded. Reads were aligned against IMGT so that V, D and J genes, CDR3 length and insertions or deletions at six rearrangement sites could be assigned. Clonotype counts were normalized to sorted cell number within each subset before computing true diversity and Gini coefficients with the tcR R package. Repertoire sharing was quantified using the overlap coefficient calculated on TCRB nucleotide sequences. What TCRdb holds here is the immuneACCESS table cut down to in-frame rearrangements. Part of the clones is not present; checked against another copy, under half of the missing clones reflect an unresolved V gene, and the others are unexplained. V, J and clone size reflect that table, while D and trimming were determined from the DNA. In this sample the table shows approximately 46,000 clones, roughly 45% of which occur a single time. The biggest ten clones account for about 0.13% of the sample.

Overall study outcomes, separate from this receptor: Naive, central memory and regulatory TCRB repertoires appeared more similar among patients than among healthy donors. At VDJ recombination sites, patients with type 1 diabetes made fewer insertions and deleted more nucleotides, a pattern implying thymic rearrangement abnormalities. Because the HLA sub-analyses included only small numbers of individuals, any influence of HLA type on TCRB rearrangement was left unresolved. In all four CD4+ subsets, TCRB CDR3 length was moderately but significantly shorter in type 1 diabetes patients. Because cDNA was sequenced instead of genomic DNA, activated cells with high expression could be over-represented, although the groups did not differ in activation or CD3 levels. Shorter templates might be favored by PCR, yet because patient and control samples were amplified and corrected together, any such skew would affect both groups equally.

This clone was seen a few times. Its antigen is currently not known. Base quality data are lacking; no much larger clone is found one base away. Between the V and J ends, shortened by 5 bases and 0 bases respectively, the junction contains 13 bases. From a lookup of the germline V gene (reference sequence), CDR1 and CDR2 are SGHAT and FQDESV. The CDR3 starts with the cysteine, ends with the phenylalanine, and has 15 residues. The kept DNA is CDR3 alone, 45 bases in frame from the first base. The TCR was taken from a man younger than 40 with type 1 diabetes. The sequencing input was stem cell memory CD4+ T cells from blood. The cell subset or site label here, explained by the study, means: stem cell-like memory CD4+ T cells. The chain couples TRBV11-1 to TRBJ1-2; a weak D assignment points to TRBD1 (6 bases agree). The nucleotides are TGTGCCAGCAGCCCTACCGGGACAACTAACTATGGCTACACCTTC. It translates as CASSPTGTTNYGYTF.